The TCR beta chain described here comes from a study of cytomegalovirus exposure and HLA in healthy donors. Study-wide results and limits: Among the CMV-associated chains, three were confirmed in vitro as specific for CMV antigens.

Likely unrecorded immune exposures existed in these nominally healthy donors. Worth noting for this clone: Its antigen is unidentified.

The PCR ran on 60 Vbeta and 13 Jbeta primers. As handled by the study authors: In a later analysis, the count reached 74 million or so unique TCR beta chains, with about 11 million shared. Only in-frame clones appear in the TCRdb table, and some are missing; sequencing was by immunoSEQ multiplex PCR. V, J and clone size derive from that table, while D and trimming were established from the DNA sequence. The data show roughly 200,000 clones, with around 79% seen just once and roughly 0.76% held by the top ten. Germline V gene lookup returns CDR1 MNHEY and CDR2 SMNVEV (reference sequence). With V trimmed by 4 bases and J by 7 bases, 8 bases remained unmatched. The CDR3 contains 14 residues.

The sequencing sample was made of PBMCs. V and J are TRBV27 and TRBJ2-7; 9 bases map to TRBD2. The TCR sequence derives from a woman aged 40 to 50 in good health and CMV-seronegative. The CDR3 DNA is TGTGCCAGCAGTTGGGGTAGCGGGAGCGGGGAGCAGTACTTC. Translated, it gives CASSWGSGSGEQYF.